A selection of T cell receptor beta chains follows, all from one sample in a study of shared clonotypes between healthy human individuals. Clones were read by immunoSEQ multiplex PCR, and TCRdb kept only the in-frame ones, dropping some. The sample consists of over 400,000 clones, roughly 80% of them appearing once. Material for sequencing was PBMCs. These receptors were obtained from a woman in her forties in good health. Some clones in this sample may be carry-over from other donors' samples. The CDR3 runs from the conserved cysteine through the conserved F or W. D genes are given only for firm matches. Not every row has a clone size; where given, it reads once, few, many or a size class.

. 13 TRBD1 TRBJ2-7 TRBV2 TGTGCCAGCGGCGGACAGGGGGACTACGAGCAGTACTTC CASGGQGDYEQYF
once 17 . TRBJ1-2 TRBV5-4 TGTGCCAGCAGCCCGGGTTCGCCGGGCCGAAGAGCCTATGGCTACACCTTC CASSPGSPGRRAYGYTF
. 16 TRBD2 TRBJ2-5 TRBV9 TGTGCCAGCAGCGTAGCCCCGGGACTAGCGGTAGAGACCCAGTACTTC CASSVAPGLAVETQYF
. 13 . TRBJ2-3 TRBV4-2 TGTGCCAGCAGCCGCAGGGAGGCAGATACGCAGTATTTT CASSRREADTQYF
. 15 TRBD1 TRBJ2-3 TRBV11-2 TGTGCCAGCAGCCCAACAGGGGGCGAGTTAGATACGCAGTATTTT CASSPTGGELDTQYF
. 20 TRBD1 TRBJ2-6 TRBV6-1 TGTGCCAGCAGTGAAGAATGGGGGACAGGGGAATTTTCTGGGGCCAACGTCCTGACTTTC CASSEEWGTGEFSGANVLTF
. 17 TRBD2 TRBJ2-2 TRBV10-3 TGTGCCGCCTCTTTCCCTGTCGAGCGGGGAAACACCGGGGAGCTGTTTTTT CAASFPVERGNTGELFF
. 13 . TRBJ1-1 TRBV6-1 TGTGCCAGCAGTAGGGCGGAGGGGAGTGAAGCTTTCTTT CASSRAEGSEAFF
. 17 . TRBJ2-3 TRBV4-2 TGTGCCAGCAGCCAAGATGCGGTCGCAGGGGGCACAGATACGCAGTATTTT CASSQDAVAGGTDTQYF
. 15 TRBD2 TRBJ2-1 TRBV18 TGTGCCAGCTCACCAGCGGGAGGGCCCTCCCATGAGCAGTTCTTC CASSPAGGPSHEQFF
few 15 TRBD2 TRBJ2-7 TRBV18 TGTGCCAGCTCACTGGGACTAGCGGGAATGAACGAGCAGTACTTC CASSLGLAGMNEQYF
few 18 . TRBJ2-4 TRBV5-1 TGCGCCAGCAGCTTGGTGCCCCCTGGGGGGCGGGCCAAAAACATTCAGTACTTC CASSLVPPGGRAKNIQYF
. 19 TRBD1 TRBJ1-2 TRBV14 TGTGCCAGCAGCCAAGATTACGGGGACAGGTTCTTACCTAGCTATGGCTACACCTTC CASSQDYGDRFLPSYGYTF
few 14 TRBD1 TRBJ2-5 TRBV11-3 TGTGCCAGCAGCTTAAGGGGGCACCAAGAGACCCAGTACTTC CASSLRGHQETQYF
. 13 TRBD2 TRBJ2-7 TRBV7-9 TGTGCCAGCAGCGCTAGCGGTCCTCCGGAGCAGTACTTC CASSASGPPEQYF
. 14 . TRBJ2-7 TRBV14 TGTGCCAGCAGCCAACCCCCGAGCTCCTACGAGCAGTACTTC CASSQPPSSYEQYF
few 14 . TRBJ2-7 TRBV5-1 TGCGCCAGCAGCTTGGTTCCAGGGACGGGGGAGCAGTACTTC CASSLVPGTGEQYF
. 15 . TRBJ1-3 TRBV2 TGTGCCAGCGGAGGGGCCTTACCCTCTGGAAACACCATATATTTT CASGGALPSGNTIYF
. 15 . TRBJ1-2 TRBV15 TGTGCCACCAGCAAACTACAGGAATCTAACTATGGCTACACCTTC CATSKLQESNYGYTF
. 15 . TRBJ2-5 TRBV7-9 TGTGCCAGCAGCTTAGCAGTAGGACCAGGAGAGACCCAGTACTTC CASSLAVGPGETQYF
. 12 . TRBJ1-3 TRBV30 TGTGCCTGGAGTGCTGGAGGAAACACCATATATTTT CAWSAGGNTIYF
. 16 TRBD2 TRBJ2-7 TRBV11-2 TGTGCCAGCAGCTTAGGTTGGGAGGGGAACTCCTACGAGCAGTACTTC CASSLGWEGNSYEQYF
. 15 TRBD1 TRBJ2-3 TRBV5-6 TGTGCCAGCAGCCCCCGGACAGGGAGCGGAGATACGCAGTATTTT CASSPRTGSGDTQYF
. 14 TRBD1 TRBJ2-3 TRBV12-5 TGTGCTAGTGGTGGGACAGGGGGCACAGATACGCAGTATTTT CASGGTGGTDTQYF
. 14 . TRBJ1-2 TRBV18 TGTGCCAGCTCACCATCCGTACTAGGGTATGGCTACACCTTC CASSPSVLGYGYTF
. 10 TRBD1 TRBJ2-7 TRBV4-1 TGCGCCACTTTGGACAGGGAGCAGTACTTC CATLDREQYF
few 13 . TRBJ2-5 TRBV5-4 TGTGCCAGCAGCTTGGTGGGGACCCCCGGGGAGTACTTC CASSLVGTPGEYF
. 14 . TRBJ1-4 TRBV19 TGTGCCAGTAGTATGGTGGGGGCCAATGAAAAACTGTTTTTT CASSMVGANEKLFF
. 13 . TRBJ1-4 TRBV27 TGTGCCAGCAGTCCGGGCCCCGGGAGGGAACTGTTTTTT CASSPGPGRELFF
few 12 . TRBJ1-1 TRBV29-1 TGCAGCGTTGAGGGTTTGGGGAGTGAAGCTTTCTTT CSVEGLGSEAFF
. 18 TRBD2 TRBJ2-2 TRBV4-2 TGTGCCAGCAAAAGAGAACTAGCGGGAGTGTCGAACACCGGGGAGCTGTTTTTT CASKRELAGVSNTGELFF
. 15 . TRBJ1-5 TRBV18 TGTGCCAGCTCACCGGTGGGACGGACAAATCAGCCCCAGCATTTT CASSPVGRTNQPQHF
. 14 TRBD2 TRBJ2-5 TRBV2 TGTGCCAGCAGTGATCGTAGCGGGGGGGAGACCCAGTACTTC CASSDRSGGETQYF
many 14 . TRBJ1-3 TRBV7-9 TGTGCCAGCAGCTTAGCAGGAGCTGGAAACACCATATATTTT CASSLAGAGNTIYF
. 16 TRBD2 TRBJ2-1 TRBV28 TGTGCCAGCAGTTTACCCAGCGGGAGGGCCTTGAATGAGCAGTTCTTC CASSLPSGRALNEQFF
. 12 . TRBJ1-5 TRBV7-2 TGTGCCAGCAGCTTAGTGGGTCAGCCCCAGCATTTT CASSLVGQPQHF
. 16 TRBD2 TRBJ2-7 TRBV28 TGTGCCAGCAGTTTATGGGCTAGCGGGAGCTCCTACGAGCAGTACTTC CASSLWASGSSYEQYF
. 16 . TRBJ2-2 TRBV7-8 TGTGCCAGCAGCTTAAATGCGGAGGCGGGCACCGGGGAGCTGTTTTTT CASSLNAEAGTGELFF
. 11 . TRBJ2-3 TRBV7-9 TGTGCCAGCAGCACCGGACGAACGCAGTATTTT CASSTGRTQYF
. 16 . TRBJ1-5 TRBV7-2 TGTGCCAGCAGCTTAGAGGATGCGTATAGCAATCAGCCCCAGCATTTT CASSLEDAYSNQPQHF
. 14 . TRBJ2-2 TRBV10-3 TGTGCCATCAGGATATCCGGAAGGGCCGGGGAGCTGTTTTTT CAIRISGRAGELFF
. 16 TRBD2 TRBJ2-1 TRBV7-2 TGTGCCAGCAGCCTTACAGCGGGAGGGCCATTAATTGAGCAGTTCTTC CASSLTAGGPLIEQFF
. 15 TRBD2 TRBJ2-3 TRBV28 TGTGCCAGCAGAGCGGGAGGGCCTATGACAGATACGCAGTATTTT CASRAGGPMTDTQYF
few 15 . TRBJ2-7 TRBV6-1 TGTGCCAGCAGTGAACTCGCAGGGGATCGTTACGAGCAGTACTTC CASSELAGDRYEQYF
few 17 TRBD2 TRBJ2-3 TRBV7-8 TGTGCCAGCAGCTCCGGACTAAGCGGGAGGGCCTCAGATACGCAGTATTTT CASSSGLSGRASDTQYF